The clone carrying this T cell receptor beta chain has a single count. Germline V gives CDR1 KGHSH, CDR2 LQKENI. This CDR3 spans 16 amino acids. The ends lost 3 bases at V and 4 bases at J; junction bases unmatched: 10. The data are from a study of T cell changes during pregnancy in multiple sclerosis. Repertoires were generated with immunoSEQ multiplex PCR, while TCRdb's copy carries only in-frame clones and drops some. The table shows about 49,000 clones, with almost 90% occurring only once. The sequence was collected from a female donor in good health, enrolled as a control in a pregnancy study. This chain joins TRBV18 and TRBJ1-2; 8 bases are a match to TRBD1. The material was peripheral blood, obtained after pregnancy. CDR3 DNA sequence: TGTGCCAGCTCACCGAGTCAGGGGGCGCGGGTCTATGGCTACACCTTC. It translates to CASSPSQGARVYGYTF.